The TCR beta chain under discussion was sequenced for a study of CD8 T cells in ankylosing spondylitis. Study-wide points: Within ankylosing spondylitis blood, a TCR beta motif made up of seven to nine highly homologous variants appeared to be characteristic. Clones tied to disease were said to be significantly enriched in matched ankylosing spondylitis synovial fluid.

5'-RACE, quantitative and with molecular barcodes, yielded the TCR beta libraries. TCRdb passed the 5' RACE reads through MiXCR, listing each CDR3 protein once. Of approximately 440,000 distinct CDR3 sequences listed, approximately 17% are singletons. This clonotype showed up just a few times. Its antigen remains unknown. CDR1 and CDR2 from the germline V gene are MDHEN and SYDVKM. The CDR3 consists of 15 residues. Losses at the gene ends were 8 bases for V and 7 bases for J; bases not matched to a gene: 10. The clonotype was recovered from a male donor with ankylosing spondylitis. The rearrangement links TRBV28 to TRBJ2-1; 11 bases match TRBD2. Source material: blood, either unsorted or a sorted T cell fraction (not recorded which). The CDR3 DNA follows: TGTGCCAGCGGCTTAGCGGGAGGGCCGGGTAATGAGCAGTTCTTC. It specifies CASGLAGGPGNEQFF.